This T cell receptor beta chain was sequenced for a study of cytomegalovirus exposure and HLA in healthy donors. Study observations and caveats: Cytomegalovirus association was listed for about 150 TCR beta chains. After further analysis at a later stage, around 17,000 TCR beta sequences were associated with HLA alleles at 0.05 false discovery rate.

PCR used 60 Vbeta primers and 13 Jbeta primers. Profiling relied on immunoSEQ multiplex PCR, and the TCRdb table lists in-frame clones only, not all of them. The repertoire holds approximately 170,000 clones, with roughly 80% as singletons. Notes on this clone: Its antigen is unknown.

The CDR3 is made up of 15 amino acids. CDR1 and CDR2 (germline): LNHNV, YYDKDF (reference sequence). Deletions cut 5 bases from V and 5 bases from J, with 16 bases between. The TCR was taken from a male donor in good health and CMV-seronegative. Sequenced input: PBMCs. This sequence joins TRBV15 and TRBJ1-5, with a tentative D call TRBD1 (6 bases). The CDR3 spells CATSRELQGHQPQHF. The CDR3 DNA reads TGTGCCACCAGCCGTGAGTTACAGGGCCATCAGCCCCAGCATTTT.